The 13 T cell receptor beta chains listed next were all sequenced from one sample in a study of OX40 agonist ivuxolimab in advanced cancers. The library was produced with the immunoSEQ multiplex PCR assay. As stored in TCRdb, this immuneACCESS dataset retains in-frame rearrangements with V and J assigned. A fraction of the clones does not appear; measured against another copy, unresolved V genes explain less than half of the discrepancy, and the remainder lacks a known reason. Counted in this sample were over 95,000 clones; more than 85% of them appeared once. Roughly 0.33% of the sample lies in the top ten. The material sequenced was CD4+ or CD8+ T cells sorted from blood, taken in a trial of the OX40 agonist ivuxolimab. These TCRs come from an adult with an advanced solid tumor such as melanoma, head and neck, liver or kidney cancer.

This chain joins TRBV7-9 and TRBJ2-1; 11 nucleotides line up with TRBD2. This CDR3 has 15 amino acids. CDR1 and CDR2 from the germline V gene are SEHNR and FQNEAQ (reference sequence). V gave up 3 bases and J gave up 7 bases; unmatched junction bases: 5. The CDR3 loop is CASSFTSGSLNEQFF. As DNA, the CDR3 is TGTGCCAGCAGCTTTACTAGCGGGAGTCTTAATGAGCAGTTCTTC.

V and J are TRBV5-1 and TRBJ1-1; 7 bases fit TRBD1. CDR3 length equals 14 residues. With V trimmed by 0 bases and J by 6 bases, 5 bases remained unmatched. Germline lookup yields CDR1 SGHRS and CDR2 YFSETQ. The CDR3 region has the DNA TGCGCCAGCAGCTTGGGACAGGGCGTATCTGAAGCTTTCTTT. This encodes CASSLGQGVSEAFF. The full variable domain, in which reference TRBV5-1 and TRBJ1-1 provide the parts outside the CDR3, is KAGVTQTPRYLIKTRGQQVTLSCSPISGHRSVSWYQQTPGQGLQFLFEYFSETQRNKGNFPGRFSGRQFSNSRSEMNVSTLELGDSALYLCASSLGQGVSEAFFGQGTRLTVV.

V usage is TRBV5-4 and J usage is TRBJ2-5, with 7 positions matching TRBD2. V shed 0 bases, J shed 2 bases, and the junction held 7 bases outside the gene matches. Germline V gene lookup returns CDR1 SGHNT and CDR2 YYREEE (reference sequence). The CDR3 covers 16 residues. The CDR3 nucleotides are TGTGCCAGCAGCTTGGTTGTGGGAGCGGGGCAAGAGACCCAGTACTTC. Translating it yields CASSLVVGAGQETQYF.

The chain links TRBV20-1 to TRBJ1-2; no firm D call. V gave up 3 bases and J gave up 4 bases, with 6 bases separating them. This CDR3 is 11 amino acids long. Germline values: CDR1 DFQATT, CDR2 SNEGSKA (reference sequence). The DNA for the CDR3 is TGCAGTGCTAGGTCGGGCTATGGCTACACCTTC. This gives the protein CSARSGYGYTF.

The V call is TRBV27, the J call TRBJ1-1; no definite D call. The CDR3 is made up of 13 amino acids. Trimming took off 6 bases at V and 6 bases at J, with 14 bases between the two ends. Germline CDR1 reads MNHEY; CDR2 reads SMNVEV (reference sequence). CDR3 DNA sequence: TGTGCCAGCAGGCCCTCGCGGCCGGCTGAAGCTTTCTTT. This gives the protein CASRPSRPAEAFF.

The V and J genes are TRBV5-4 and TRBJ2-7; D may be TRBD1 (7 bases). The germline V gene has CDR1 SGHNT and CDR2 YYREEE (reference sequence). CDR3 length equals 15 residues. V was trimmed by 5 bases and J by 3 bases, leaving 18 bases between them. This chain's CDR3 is CASRASAGQSYEQYF. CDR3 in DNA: TGTGCCAGCAGGGCGTCGGCGGGACAGAGCTACGAGCAGTACTTC.

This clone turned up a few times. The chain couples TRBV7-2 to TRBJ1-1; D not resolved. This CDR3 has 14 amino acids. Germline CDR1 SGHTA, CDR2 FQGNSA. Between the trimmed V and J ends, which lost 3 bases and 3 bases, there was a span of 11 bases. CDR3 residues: CASSLGFGYTEAFF. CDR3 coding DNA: TGTGCCAGCAGCTTGGGGTTCGGATACACTGAAGCTTTCTTT.

CDR3 loop: CASSYARSGDEQYF. The CDR3 region has the DNA TGTGCCAGCAGCTACGCTAGATCCGGAGACGAGCAGTACTTC. The rearrangement links TRBV7-8 to TRBJ2-7; D ambiguous. This CDR3 region has 14 residues. Germline CDR1 reads SGHVS; CDR2 reads FQNEAQ. V shed 4 bases and J shed 5 bases, with 15 bases lying between them.

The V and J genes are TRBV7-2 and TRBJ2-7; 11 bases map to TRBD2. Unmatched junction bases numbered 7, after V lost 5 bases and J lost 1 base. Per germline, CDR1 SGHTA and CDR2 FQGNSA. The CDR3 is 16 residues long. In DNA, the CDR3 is TGTGCCAGCAGCGTAAGCAGGACTAGCGGGTCCTACGAGCAGTACTTC. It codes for CASSVSRTSGSYEQYF. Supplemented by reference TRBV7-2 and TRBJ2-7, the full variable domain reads GAGVSQSPSNKVTEKGKDVELRCDPISGHTALYWYRQSLGQGLEFLIYFQGNSAPDKSGLPSDRFSAERTGGSVSTLTIQRTQQEDSAVYLCASSVSRTSGSYEQYFGPGTRLTVT.

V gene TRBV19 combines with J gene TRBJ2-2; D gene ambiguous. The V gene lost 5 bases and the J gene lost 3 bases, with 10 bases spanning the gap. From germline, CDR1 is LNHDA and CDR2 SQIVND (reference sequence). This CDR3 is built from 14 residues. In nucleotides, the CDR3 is TGTGCCAGTAGTGTCCGAACGCACACCGGGGAGCTGTTTTTT. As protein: CASSVRTHTGELFF.

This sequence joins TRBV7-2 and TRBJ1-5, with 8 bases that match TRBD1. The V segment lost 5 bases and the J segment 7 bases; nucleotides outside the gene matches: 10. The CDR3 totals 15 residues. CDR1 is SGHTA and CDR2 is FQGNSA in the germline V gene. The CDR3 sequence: CASSLHRTGNQPQHF. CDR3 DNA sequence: TGTGCCAGCAGCCTCCACCGGACAGGGAACCAGCCCCAGCATTTT.

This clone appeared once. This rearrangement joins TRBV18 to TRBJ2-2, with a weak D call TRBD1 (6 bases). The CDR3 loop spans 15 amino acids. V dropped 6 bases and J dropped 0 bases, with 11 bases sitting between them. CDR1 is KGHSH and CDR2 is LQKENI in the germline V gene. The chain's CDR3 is CASSFGQSNTGELFF. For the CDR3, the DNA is TGTGCCAGCTCTTTCGGACAGTCGAACACCGGGGAGCTGTTTTTT.

Here the CDR3 DNA reads TGTGCCAGTAGTATAGATGGGACTTCCGGGACTAGCGGGTTCCGGGAGCTGTTTTTT. Amino acids: CASSIDGTSGTSGFRELFF. V and J are TRBV19 and TRBJ2-2; 12 bases match TRBD2. V lost 0 bases to trimming and J lost 9 bases; unmatched junction nucleotides: 14. Germline-derived CDR1 and CDR2 are LNHDA and SQIVND (reference sequence). This CDR3 spans 19 amino acids.